This passage covers 7 T cell receptor beta chains from one sample sequenced in a study of blood T cell dynamics during melanoma immunotherapy. Time point specified: week 3, after first cycle of checkpoint inhibitor. TCRdb keeps only in-frame clones here, not all; method: immunoSEQ multiplex PCR. The sample records 2,500 to 3,500 clones, 87% being singletons. The specimen comprised blood, sampled from a patient treated with checkpoint blockade. These receptors came from a human donor with melanoma.

The rearrangement links TRBV28 to TRBJ2-7; tentative D call: TRBD1 (5 bases). Between the trimmed V and J ends, which lost 2 bases and 4 bases, there was a span of 6 bases. CDR1 and CDR2 (germline): MDHEN, SYDVKM. The CDR3 extends over 12 amino acids. For the CDR3, the DNA is TGTGCCAGCAGTTTAGACAGATACGAGCAGTACTTC. Translation gives CASSLDRYEQYF.

This clone was seen a few times. This chain joins TRBV14 and TRBJ1-1, with unresolved D. The CDR3 totals 13 residues. With 4 bases removed from V and 2 bases from J, the gap between germline ends came to 8 bases. Germline loops: CDR1 SGHDN, CDR2 FVKESK. CDR3 protein: CASSRGSNTEAFF. CDR3 DNA: TGTGCCAGCAGCCGAGGGAGTAACACTGAAGCTTTCTTT.

The J gene is TRBJ2-5, the V gene TRBV5-1; 7 bases align to TRBD1. CDR1 and CDR2 from the germline V gene are SGHRS and YFSETQ. The V segment lost 3 bases and the J segment 4 bases; nucleotides outside the gene matches: 12. This CDR3 region has 16 residues. The CDR3 loop reads CASSSDDRQGAETQYF. CDR3 bases: TGCGCCAGCAGCTCGGACGATCGACAGGGCGCAGAGACCCAGTACTTC. The variable domain in full, with the rest retrieved from reference TRBV5-1 and TRBJ2-5, is KAGVTQTPRYLIKTRGQQVTLSCSPISGHRSVSWYQQTPGQGLQFLFEYFSETQRNKGNFPGRFSGRQFSNSRSEMNVSTLELGDSALYLCASSSDDRQGAETQYFGPGTRLLVL.

The chain has TRBV2 and TRBJ2-2; D may match TRBD1 or TRBD2 (5 bases each). V was clipped by 5 bases and J by 5 bases, with 12 bases between them. The CDR3 runs to 14 residues. Germline V gene data show CDR1 as SNHLY and CDR2 as FYNNEI. CDR3 sequence reads: CASSSRDRTGELFF. The CDR3 region has the DNA TGTGCCAGCAGTTCAAGGGACCGTACCGGGGAGCTGTTTTTT.

The rearrangement uses TRBV18 and TRBJ1-1; D is undetermined. The germline CDR1 and CDR2 sequences are KGHSH and LQKENI. CDR3 length: 14 residues. The germline V and J ends were trimmed by 4 bases and 2 bases, with 11 bases remaining between them. CDR3 bases: TGTGCCAGCTCACAAGAACGGTTTAACACTGAAGCTTTCTTT. This encodes CASSQERFNTEAFF.

The chain employs TRBV11-2 and TRBJ2-1; TRBD1 agrees at 7 bases. Germline V gene sequence: CDR1 SGHAT, CDR2 FQNNGV. CDR3 length: 13 amino acids. J was trimmed by 8 bases and V by 3 bases; bases with no gene match: 4. The CDR3 sequence is CASSFTQGHEQFF. CDR3 sequence (DNA): TGTGCCAGCAGCTTCACACAGGGGCATGAGCAGTTCTTC.

The gene calls are TRBV4-3 and TRBJ1-1, with D perhaps matching TRBD1 (5 bases). The CDR3 is 15 amino acids. V was cut by 4 bases and J by 0 bases, with 12 bases left in between. CDR1 and CDR2 from the germline V gene are LGHNA and YSLEER. DNA of the CDR3: TGCGCCAGCAGCCGGGACCGGGCTATGAACACTGAAGCTTTCTTT. It is translated as CASSRDRAMNTEAFF.